This TCR beta chain was recovered during a study of blood T cell repertoires in COVID-19. Study as a whole: The United States, Italy and Spain supplied acute and convalescent COVID-19 samples. Sources were T cells, B-cell-depleted T cells, or PBMCs; the material itself was cDNA or gDNA.

V trimming: 4 bases; J trimming: 2 bases; junction bases outside the gene matches: 9. The CDR3 totals 16 residues. Germline V gene data show CDR1 as SGDLS and CDR2 as YYNGEE. Profiled with immunoSEQ multiplex PCR; TCRdb holds only in-frame clones, not every one. The data show about 120,000 clones, with 85% to 90% seen just once and approximately 8% held by the top ten. The chain combines TRBV9 with TRBJ2-7; 10 bases agree with TRBD2. This receptor was obtained from a man aged 65 to 79 who had recovered from COVID-19. The material sequenced was peripheral blood. CDR3 region: CASSPRTSGFPYEQYF. Here the CDR3 DNA reads TGTGCCAGCAGCCCCCGGACTAGCGGCTTTCCCTACGAGCAGTACTTC. Full variable domain (remainder filled in from reference TRBV9 and TRBJ2-7): DSGVTQTPKHLITATGQRVTLRCSPRSGDLSVYWYQQSLDQGLQFLIQYYNGEERAKGNILERFSAQQFPDLHSELNLSSLELGDSALYFCASSPRTSGFPYEQYFGPGTRLTVT.